This entry features one T cell receptor beta chain sequence. No antigen is known for it. Alongside a J-beta primer mix, a sample-barcoded 5' primer served in a second PCR lasting about 7 to 12 cycles. A minimum of 3 million CDR3-containing paired-end reads was obtained for each sample. TCRdb reanalysed the 5' RACE reads using MiXCR and keeps one entry per CDR3 protein. The sample records about 970,000 distinct CDR3 sequences, around 54% being singletons. The data stem from a study of blood T cells in healthy people across ages. Germline-derived CDR1 and CDR2 are SQVTM and ANQGSEA. Trimming removed 5 bases from V and 7 bases from J, with 11 bases in between. This CDR3 spans 11 amino acids. Study observations and caveats: CMV infection status of these donors was not known.

The chain combines TRBV29-1 with TRBJ1-1; D is undetermined. The sample taken for sequencing was blood. This receptor was taken from a woman aged 55-69 years in good health. The CDR3 region is CSVSPDREAFF. The CDR3 DNA reads TGCAGCGTTTCACCCGACCGTGAAGCTTTCTTT.